These T cell receptor beta chains were read from a single sample in a study of radiotherapy plus CTLA-4 blockade in lung cancer. Clones were sequenced by immunoSEQ multiplex PCR, and TCRdb holds only the in-frame ones, with some missing. Of about 80,000 clones listed, roughly 79% are singletons. The sequences come from peripheral blood, collected from a patient treated with radiotherapy plus ipilimumab. The source is a human donor with non-small cell lung cancer whose response to radiotherapy plus ipilimumab could not be evaluated. Some clones in this sample may be carry-over from other donors' samples. Each CDR3 is given with its conserved first and last residue. D genes are given only for firm matches. Rows may omit the clone size; those that give it use once, few, many or a size class.

d_call: .
j_call: TRBJ1-1
v_call: TRBV30
clone_size: .
cdr3_nt: TGTGCCTGGAGTGTACACACCAGGACTGAAGCTTTCTTT
cdr3_aa: CAWSVHTRTEAFF

d_call: .
j_call: TRBJ1-3
v_call: TRBV30
clone_size: .
cdr3_nt: TGTGCCTGGAATCCTCGCGTAGCTGGAAACACCATATATTTT
cdr3_aa: CAWNPRVAGNTIYF

d_call: TRBD1
j_call: TRBJ1-3
v_call: TRBV2
clone_size: few
cdr3_nt: TGTGCCAGCGGAACATACAGGGGGCAAGCTGGAAACACCATATATTTT
cdr3_aa: CASGTYRGQAGNTIYF

d_call: .
j_call: TRBJ2-7
v_call: TRBV2
clone_size: .
cdr3_nt: TGTGCCAGCAGGAAGGGGGGGGTGAGCTCCTACGAGCAGTACTTC
cdr3_aa: CASRKGGVSSYEQYF

d_call: .
j_call: TRBJ1-1
v_call: TRBV28
clone_size: .
cdr3_nt: TGTGCCAGCACCACTGTGGTGAACACTGAAGCTTTCTTT
cdr3_aa: CASTTVVNTEAFF

d_call: TRBD1
j_call: TRBJ1-1
v_call: TRBV6-5
clone_size: .
cdr3_nt: TGTGCCAGCAGTTCCAGGACAGGGGGGCTGAGCACTGAAGCTTTCTTT
cdr3_aa: CASSSRTGGLSTEAFF

d_call: .
j_call: TRBJ2-7
v_call: TRBV6-6
clone_size: many
cdr3_nt: TGTGCCAGCAGTTACCAGGGACTCGAGCAGTACTTC
cdr3_aa: CASSYQGLEQYF

d_call: TRBD1
j_call: TRBJ1-1
v_call: TRBV29-1
clone_size: .
cdr3_nt: TGCAGCAGCAGGACAGGGTTTAGCACTGAAGCTTTCTTT
cdr3_aa: CSSRTGFSTEAFF

d_call: .
j_call: TRBJ2-2
v_call: TRBV6-4
clone_size: once
cdr3_nt: TGTGCCACCCCCTCCTGGGGAAGGGAGGCCGGGGAGCTGTTTTTT
cdr3_aa: CATPSWGREAGELFF

d_call: .
j_call: TRBJ2-5
v_call: TRBV9
clone_size: .
cdr3_nt: TGTGCCAGCAGCGTAGACTCCGGAGCGGGAGAGACCCAGTACTTC
cdr3_aa: CASSVDSGAGETQYF

d_call: .
j_call: TRBJ2-3
v_call: TRBV25-1
clone_size: once
cdr3_nt: TGTGCCAGCAGTGTTCGGGGCACAGATACGCAGTATTTT
cdr3_aa: CASSVRGTDTQYF

d_call: .
j_call: TRBJ2-2
v_call: TRBV11-2
clone_size: .
cdr3_nt: TGTGCCAGCAGCTTAGATAACGGGGCCGGGGAGCTGTTTTTT
cdr3_aa: CASSLDNGAGELFF

d_call: .
j_call: TRBJ1-6
v_call: TRBV5-4
clone_size: .
cdr3_nt: TGTGCCAGCAGCTTCGACTATGGTAATTCACCCCTCCACTTT
cdr3_aa: CASSFDYGNSPLHF

d_call: TRBD1
j_call: TRBJ1-1
v_call: TRBV6-1
clone_size: .
cdr3_nt: TGTGCCAGCAGTGAAAGGGGACAGGGTGCATCTACGACTGAAGCTTTCTTT
cdr3_aa: CASSERGQGASTTEAFF

d_call: .
j_call: TRBJ2-1
v_call: TRBV7-8
clone_size: .
cdr3_nt: TGTGCCAGCAGCTTCCTCCAGGGTGATGATGAGCAGTTCTTC
cdr3_aa: CASSFLQGDDEQFF

d_call: TRBD2
j_call: TRBJ2-5
v_call: TRBV19
clone_size: .
cdr3_nt: TGTGCCAGTAGTATAGTGGGACTACAAGAGACCCAGTACTTC
cdr3_aa: CASSIVGLQETQYF

d_call: .
j_call: TRBJ2-1
v_call: TRBV9
clone_size: .
cdr3_nt: TGTGCCAGCAGCACCACAGGGACTAACAATGAGCAGTTCTTC
cdr3_aa: CASSTTGTNNEQFF

d_call: TRBD1
j_call: TRBJ1-2
v_call: TRBV28
clone_size: .
cdr3_nt: TGTGCCAGCAGTTTAGGACAGGGGCTGGGCTACACCTTC
cdr3_aa: CASSLGQGLGYTF

d_call: .
j_call: TRBJ2-7
v_call: TRBV5-1
clone_size: .
cdr3_nt: TGCGCCAGCAGCTTGAGGGGCTACGAGCAGTACTTC
cdr3_aa: CASSLRGYEQYF

d_call: TRBD1
j_call: TRBJ2-3
v_call: TRBV19
clone_size: .
cdr3_nt: TGTGCCAGTAGTATATCCACAGGGGGTGGCACAGATACGCAGTATTTT
cdr3_aa: CASSISTGGGTDTQYF

d_call: .
j_call: TRBJ1-2
v_call: TRBV27
clone_size: .
cdr3_nt: TGTGCCAGCAGTTTTCAGGGGAACTATGGCTACACCTTC
cdr3_aa: CASSFQGNYGYTF

d_call: .
j_call: TRBJ2-2
v_call: TRBV19
clone_size: .
cdr3_nt: TGTGCCAGTAGTATGGGCAGGACTAACACCGGGGAGCTGTTTTTT
cdr3_aa: CASSMGRTNTGELFF

d_call: TRBD1
j_call: TRBJ1-4
v_call: TRBV28
clone_size: .
cdr3_nt: TGTGCCAGCACTGGACAGGGAGGGTTTAATGAAAAACTGTTTTTT
cdr3_aa: CASTGQGGFNEKLFF

d_call: .
j_call: TRBJ1-1
v_call: TRBV15
clone_size: .
cdr3_nt: TGTGCCACCAGTCCAGGGTGGGGGGGGGCTGAAGCTTTCTTT
cdr3_aa: CATSPGWGGAEAFF

d_call: .
j_call: TRBJ2-3
v_call: TRBV28
clone_size: .
cdr3_nt: TGTGCCAGCAGTTCCCCCCCATCAGGGGTGGGCACAGATACGCAGTATTTT
cdr3_aa: CASSSPPSGVGTDTQYF

d_call: .
j_call: TRBJ2-1
v_call: TRBV2
clone_size: .
cdr3_nt: TGTGCCAGCAAAAACAGGGCGGGGGATGAGCAGTTCTTC
cdr3_aa: CASKNRAGDEQFF

d_call: .
j_call: TRBJ2-7
v_call: TRBV29-1
clone_size: .
cdr3_nt: TGCAGCGCCCAGGGCAGGGGTGGATCCTACGAGCAGTACTTC
cdr3_aa: CSAQGRGGSYEQYF

d_call: TRBD1
j_call: TRBJ1-4
v_call: TRBV4-2
clone_size: few
cdr3_nt: TGTGCCAGCAGCCTGACAGGGGTAGGAACTAATGAAAAACTGTTTTTT
cdr3_aa: CASSLTGVGTNEKLFF

d_call: .
j_call: TRBJ1-3
v_call: TRBV7-9
clone_size: .
cdr3_nt: TGTGCCAGCACCGGAAAGGTCCGGGAGTTTGACACCATATATTTT
cdr3_aa: CASTGKVREFDTIYF

d_call: .
j_call: TRBJ2-7
v_call: TRBV18
clone_size: .
cdr3_nt: TGTGCCAGCTCTGCGACAGATCTCTACGAGCAGTACTTC
cdr3_aa: CASSATDLYEQYF

d_call: TRBD1
j_call: TRBJ1-6
v_call: TRBV10-3
clone_size: .
cdr3_nt: TGTGCCATCAGCCGGACAGGGCAGTTTGATTCACCCCTCCACTTT
cdr3_aa: CAISRTGQFDSPLHF

d_call: TRBD1
j_call: TRBJ2-1
v_call: TRBV27
clone_size: .
cdr3_nt: TGTGCCACCACCGGGACAGGCTCCTACAATGAGCAGTTCTTC
cdr3_aa: CATTGTGSYNEQFF

d_call: .
j_call: TRBJ1-6
v_call: TRBV7-9
clone_size: .
cdr3_nt: TGTGCCAGCAGCGCCCATTCTGACAAGAATTCACCCCTCCACTTT
cdr3_aa: CASSAHSDKNSPLHF

d_call: .
j_call: TRBJ1-2
v_call: TRBV5-1
clone_size: .
cdr3_nt: TGCGCCAGCAGCGCCGGGACGGGGGAAGTCGGGGGCTACACCTTC
cdr3_aa: CASSAGTGEVGGYTF

d_call: TRBD2
j_call: TRBJ2-5
v_call: TRBV7-2
clone_size: .
cdr3_nt: TGTGCCAGCAGCTTAGAGCTAGCGGGGGGCCAAGAGACCCAGTACTTC
cdr3_aa: CASSLELAGGQETQYF

d_call: TRBD1
j_call: TRBJ1-1
v_call: TRBV2
clone_size: few
cdr3_nt: TGTGCCAGCAGTGAATGGGACAGGAACACTGAAGCTTTCTTT
cdr3_aa: CASSEWDRNTEAFF

d_call: .
j_call: TRBJ2-1
v_call: TRBV5-1
clone_size: .
cdr3_nt: TGCGCCAGCAGCCAAGGGACACCTGGGTTGAGTGAGCAGTTCTTC
cdr3_aa: CASSQGTPGLSEQFF

d_call: TRBD1
j_call: TRBJ2-3
v_call: TRBV7-2
clone_size: few
cdr3_nt: TGTGCCAGCAGCGGACAGGTAGGGGCGACAGATACGCAGTATTTT
cdr3_aa: CASSGQVGATDTQYF

d_call: .
j_call: TRBJ1-4
v_call: TRBV6-6
clone_size: .
cdr3_nt: TGTGCCAGCAGTTACTCGGACAGCCGTAATGAAAAACTGTTTTTT
cdr3_aa: CASSYSDSRNEKLFF

d_call: .
j_call: TRBJ1-5
v_call: TRBV19
clone_size: .
cdr3_nt: TGTGCCAGTAGTATAGGCGGGGGAAGCAATCAGCCCCAGCATTTT
cdr3_aa: CASSIGGGSNQPQHF

d_call: .
j_call: TRBJ2-3
v_call: TRBV11-3
clone_size: .
cdr3_nt: TGTGCCAGCAGCCACGGAGATACGCAGTATTTT
cdr3_aa: CASSHGDTQYF

d_call: TRBD2
j_call: TRBJ2-1
v_call: TRBV9
clone_size: .
cdr3_nt: TGTGCCAGCAGCACCCTAGCGGGGCCTAATGAGCAGTTCTTC
cdr3_aa: CASSTLAGPNEQFF

d_call: .
j_call: TRBJ2-1
v_call: TRBV20-1
clone_size: .
cdr3_nt: TGCAGTGCCACAGACGGCCCTGAGCAGTTCTTC
cdr3_aa: CSATDGPEQFF

d_call: .
j_call: TRBJ2-5
v_call: TRBV6-1
clone_size: .
cdr3_nt: TGTGCCAGCAGTGAATGGGGGGATAGGGAGACCCAGTACTTC
cdr3_aa: CASSEWGDRETQYF

d_call: TRBD2
j_call: TRBJ2-1
v_call: TRBV11-2
clone_size: once
cdr3_nt: TGTGCCAGCAGCCCGATAGGGCGGGGGGGCATCAATGAGCAGTTCTTC
cdr3_aa: CASSPIGRGGINEQFF

d_call: TRBD2
j_call: TRBJ2-5
v_call: TRBV9
clone_size: .
cdr3_nt: TGTGCCAGCCTCAATTACACGGGGGGGCAGCAAGAGACCCAGTACTTC
cdr3_aa: CASLNYTGGQQETQYF

d_call: TRBD2
j_call: TRBJ2-1
v_call: TRBV30
clone_size: .
cdr3_nt: TGTGCCTGGAGTAACGGCGGGGGTTACAATGAGCAGTTCTTC
cdr3_aa: CAWSNGGGYNEQFF